A single sample is the source of the 28 T cell receptor beta chains below, sequenced in a study of CD8 T cells in Susac syndrome (dated by TCRdb to between 2017 and 2020). Libraries were prepared through the immunoSEQ multiplex PCR assay. RNA was extracted using the RNeasy kit, and about 0.45 to 1 microgram was reverse transcribed with random hexamers. TCRdb trimmed public reads at Q25 via fastp, called clones via MiXCR and kept in-frame beta chains. For every CDR3 protein sequence, its rows merge into one entry that carries the most common genes and DNA. For this sample there are some 140,000 distinct CDR3 sequences; around 80% appear just once. The ten largest clonotypes hold about 0.51% of the sample. Input material: CD8+ T cells from PBMCs. These receptors were collected from a human donor with multiple sclerosis.

The chain has TRBV10-3 and TRBJ2-3, with a possible D match to TRBD2 (7 bases). CDR3 length equals 15 residues. Germline V gene sequence: CDR1 ENHRY, CDR2 SYGVKD. Trimming stripped 10 bases from V and 6 bases from J, with 23 bases between. The CDR3 nucleotides are TGTGCCACCGCACGTTTGGAGGGGGGGATCGATACGCAGTATTTT. Amino acids: CATARLEGGIDTQYF.

This clonotype was seen more than once but under ten times. CDR3 bases: TGCGCCAGCAGTCTGACACCAGGGTCCTTAGGTTCACCCCTCCACTTT. Translated, it gives CASSLTPGSLGSPLHF. V gene TRBV4-3 combines with J gene TRBJ1-6; D is perhaps TRBD1 (5 bases). Germline V gene data show CDR1 as LGHNA and CDR2 as YSLEER. The CDR3 has 16 residues. The ends were cut back, 6 bases at V and 9 bases at J, with 21 bases in the middle.

The chain couples TRBV20-1 to TRBJ1-1; D remains ambiguous. The CDR3 totals 11 residues. V was cut by 6 bases and J by 8 bases, with 13 bases left in between. Germline-derived CDR1 and CDR2 are DFQATT and SNEGSKA (reference sequence). The CDR3 protein is CSARRAAEAFF. DNA of the CDR3: TGCAGTGCACGTAGGGCAGCAGAAGCTTTCTTT.

The chain employs TRBV7-9 and TRBJ2-3; 7 nucleotides match TRBD2. The CDR3 has 18 amino acids. The germline CDR1 and CDR2 sequences are SEHNR and FQNEAQ (reference sequence). J was trimmed by 4 bases and V by 4 bases; bases with no gene match: 17. Here the CDR3 reads CASSSIGGERDYPDTQYF. CDR3 nucleotide sequence: TGTGCCAGCAGCTCCATAGGAGGCGAGCGGGATTACCCAGATACGCAGTATTTT.

The chain carries TRBV18 and TRBJ1-4; D unclear. This CDR3 is built from 15 residues. Deletions cut 5 bases from V and 5 bases from J, with 15 bases between. The V gene's germline CDR1 is KGHSH and CDR2 LQKENI. The CDR3 spells CASSARARINEKLFF. The CDR3 DNA is TGTGCCAGCTCAGCGAGAGCGAGAATCAATGAAAAACTGTTTTTT.

This clonotype was observed once. The J gene is TRBJ2-3, the V gene TRBV19, with D possibly being TRBD1 (6 bases). The CDR3 spans 18 residues. CDR1 is LNHDA and CDR2 is SQIVND in the germline V gene (reference sequence). Trimming removed 3 bases at V and 0 bases at J, with 19 bases between. The CDR3 DNA is TGTGCCAGTAGTATCCCCTCGGACAGCCTTTTGAGCACAGATACGCAGTATTTT. This translates into CASSIPSDSLLSTDTQYF.

V usage is TRBV7-9 and J usage is TRBJ1-4; 9 bases align to TRBD1. The CDR3 runs 16 residues. Germline CDR1 SEHNR, CDR2 FQNEAQ (reference sequence). V gave up 4 bases and J gave up 2 bases; unmatched junction bases: 5. For the CDR3, the DNA is TGTGCCAGCAGCTCGACAGGGGGGGACACTAATGAAAAACTGTTTTTT. This encodes CASSSTGGDTNEKLFF.

The chain couples TRBV12-3 or TRBV12-4 to TRBJ1-5; D possibly corresponds to TRBD1 (6 bases). The CDR3 is made up of 15 amino acids. Trimming pared 3 bases from V and 6 bases from J, leaving 15 bases between. CDR3 amino acids: CASSLGRGAAQPQHF. The DNA of the CDR3 is TGTGCCAGCAGTTTGGGTCGGGGGGCTGCTCAGCCCCAGCATTTT.

A few counts support this clonotype. The chain recombines TRBV11-2 with TRBJ1-3; D may be TRBD1 (6 bases). V shed 5 bases and J shed 4 bases, with 15 bases lying between them. The CDR3 runs 15 residues. Germline V gives CDR1 SGHAT, CDR2 FQNNGV. The CDR3 nucleotides are TGTGCCAGCAGCCCTTACAGGGAGTTCGGAAACACCATATATTTT. Protein sequence: CASSPYREFGNTIYF.

This clonotype was detected once. V gene TRBV6-5 combines with J gene TRBJ2-1; D uncertain. Trimming stripped 5 bases from V and 0 bases from J, with 14 bases between. The germline CDR1 and CDR2 sequences are MNHEY and SVGAGI. CDR3 length equals 16 residues. Here the CDR3 DNA reads TGTGCCAGCAGTAGTACCCGGAGTAGCTCCTACAATGAGCAGTTCTTC. Encoded protein: CASSSTRSSSYNEQFF.

The V gene is TRBV11-1, the J gene TRBJ1-1, with TRBD1 matching over 10 bases. This CDR3 spans 20 amino acids. The trim removed 3 bases at V and 0 bases at J, leaving 16 bases unmatched. Germline V lookup: CDR1 SGHAT, CDR2 FQDESV (reference sequence). The CDR3 protein is CASSFPGTGEYGHLNTEAFF. The CDR3 nucleotides read TGTGCCAGCAGCTTTCCCGGGACAGGGGAATACGGGCACCTGAACACTGAAGCTTTCTTT.

The chain employs TRBV4-1 and TRBJ1-2; D ambiguous. Germline loops: CDR1 MGHRA, CDR2 YSYEKL. The CDR3 covers 17 residues. Trimming pared 5 bases from V and 4 bases from J, leaving 23 bases between. CDR3 amino acids: CASSFPNQNRKTYGYTF. Written as DNA, the CDR3 is TGCGCCAGCAGCTTCCCGAACCAGAACCGAAAGACCTATGGCTACACCTTC.

This clonotype was seen only a few times. The chain carries TRBV7-8 and TRBJ2-7; TRBD2 might be the D (5 bases). Per germline, CDR1 SGHVS and CDR2 FQNEAQ. V gave up 5 bases and J gave up 3 bases, with 14 bases separating them. The CDR3 is made up of 14 amino acids. In DNA, the CDR3 is TGTGCCAGCAGCGGACTTGTGGCAGGCTACGAGCAGTACTTC. It specifies CASSGLVAGYEQYF.

The V gene is TRBV27, the J gene TRBJ1-1, with 7 bases aligning to TRBD1. CDR1 MNHEY and CDR2 SMNVEV come from the germline V gene (reference sequence). J lost 4 bases, V lost 6 bases, and 23 bases had no gene match. This CDR3 contains 19 residues. In DNA form, the CDR3 reads TGTGCCAGCAGCTCATTGCCGGGACAGATAACTGGTGGCGGCACTGAAGCTTTCTTT. Translated: CASSSLPGQITGGGTEAFF.

The chain employs TRBV28 and TRBJ2-1, with 10 positions matching TRBD2. The CDR3 extends over 14 amino acids. CDR1 and CDR2 (germline): MDHEN, SYDVKM. Trimming at V came to 6 bases and at J to 7 bases, leaving 6 bases not matched to a gene. The CDR3 coding sequence is TGTGCCAGCAGGTTAGCGGGGGGCAGTAATGAGCAGTTCTTC. This gives the protein CASRLAGGSNEQFF.

CDR3 sequence: CASRSAGDPNTEAFF. CDR3 DNA sequence: TGTGCCAGTAGATCCGCAGGAGACCCGAACACTGAAGCTTTCTTT. This sequence joins TRBV19 and TRBJ1-1; D remains unclear. Per the germline V gene, CDR1 is LNHDA and CDR2 is SQIVND (reference sequence). This CDR3 spans 15 amino acids. V shed 6 bases and J shed 1 base, with 15 bases lying between them.

The chain combines TRBV27 with TRBJ2-5, with D tentatively TRBD2 (6 bases). V shed 3 bases and J shed 2 bases, with 10 bases lying between them. Germline-derived CDR1 and CDR2 are MNHEY and SMNVEV (reference sequence). The length of the CDR3 is 14 residues. The CDR3 is CASSLLGTQETQYF. The CDR3 DNA sequence: TGTGCCAGCAGTTTGTTGGGGACTCAAGAGACCCAGTACTTC.

This clonotype was observed a single time. The CDR3 is CASSGRRDEQFF. CDR3 bases: TGTGCCAGCAGCGGCCGGAGGGATGAGCAGTTCTTC. The rearrangement links TRBV7-9 to TRBJ2-1; perhaps TRBD2 as D (6 bases). CDR1 SEHNR and CDR2 FQNEAQ come from the germline V gene (reference sequence). V lost 5 bases, J lost 8 bases, and 10 bases lay in between. This CDR3 comprises 12 residues.

This chain links TRBV20-1 with TRBJ1-1; possible D gene TRBD1, 5 bases. The ends were cut back, 2 bases at V and 6 bases at J, with 13 bases in the middle. The CDR3 runs to 13 residues. CDR1 and CDR2 (germline): DFQATT, SNEGSKA (reference sequence). Here the CDR3 reads CSARPRTNAEAFF. CDR3 sequence (DNA): TGCAGTGCTAGACCGAGGACAAACGCTGAAGCTTTCTTT.

This clonotype was observed once. The V and J genes are TRBV7-6 and TRBJ2-1; a weak D match, TRBD1 (6 bases). The V gene's germline CDR1 is SGHVS and CDR2 FNYEAQ. Deletions cut 4 bases from V and 0 bases from J, with 19 bases between. This CDR3 region has 18 residues. The CDR3 bases are TGTGCCAGCAGCTCCCTCCCGGGACACCTAAGCTCCTACAATGAGCAGTTCTTC. This gives the protein CASSSLPGHLSSYNEQFF. The entire variable domain, with the rest obtained from reference TRBV7-6 and TRBJ2-1, is as follows: GAGVSQSPRYKVTKRGQDVALRCDPISGHVSLYWYRQALGQGPEFLTYFNYEAQQDKSGLPNDRFSAERPEGSISTLTIQRTEQRDSAMYRCASSSLPGHLSSYNEQFFGPGTRLTVL.

The chain combines TRBV7-9 with TRBJ1-1; the D is unclear. Germline V gene data show CDR1 as SEHNR and CDR2 as FQNEAQ (reference sequence). Trimming removed 5 bases from V and 5 bases from J, with 6 bases in between. The CDR3 is made up of 11 amino acids. The CDR3 spells CASSGGTEAFF. In nucleotides, the CDR3 is TGTGCCAGCAGCGGTGGGACTGAAGCTTTCTTT.

The chain joins TRBV30 to TRBJ1-1, with D unclear. Germline V lookup: CDR1 GTSNPN, CDR2 SVGIG (reference sequence). V lost 5 bases and J lost 0, with 10 bases in between. This CDR3 has 13 residues. The CDR3 sequence is CAWSVGLNTEAFF. CDR3 sequence (DNA): TGTGCCTGGTCGGTGGGATTGAACACTGAAGCTTTCTTT.

Note on this clonotype: One end of the junction fails to match germline, which may point to a read error. The rearrangement links TRBV19 to TRBJ1-2, with D perhaps TRBD1 (6 bases). CDR1 LNHDA and CDR2 SQIVND come from the germline V gene (reference sequence). The CDR3 contains 16 residues. This CDR3 reads CAGSTPARGGDYGYTF. The CDR3 nucleotides are TGTGCCGGTAGTACGCCTGCGCGAGGGGGGGACTATGGCTACACCTTC.

The V and J genes are TRBV11-3 and TRBJ1-5; possible D gene TRBD1, 6 bases. Trimming took 3 bases from V and 9 from J, leaving 12 bases between them. CDR1 is SGHNT, CDR2 YENEEA, per germline. This CDR3 is built from 13 residues. CDR3 sequence: CASSLDREWPQHF. The DNA for the CDR3 is TGTGCCAGCAGCTTGGACAGAGAGTGGCCCCAGCATTTT. Supplemented by reference TRBV11-3 and TRBJ1-5, the full variable domain reads EAGVVQSPRYKIIEKKQPVAFWCNPISGHNTLYWYLQNLGQGPELLIRYENEEAVDDSQLPKDRFSAERLKGVDSTLKIQPAELGDSAVYLCASSLDREWPQHFGDGTRLSIL.

This clonotype turned up a few times. V and J are TRBV19 and TRBJ2-1; 10 bases line up with TRBD2. CDR1 LNHDA and CDR2 SQIVND come from the germline V gene (reference sequence). V shed 3 bases, J shed 5 bases, and the junction held 1 base outside the gene matches. The CDR3 totals 14 residues. CDR3 in amino acids: CASSILAGDNEQFF. DNA of the CDR3: TGTGCCAGTAGTATTCTAGCGGGGGACAATGAGCAGTTCTTC.

The chain is built from TRBV11-2 and TRBJ2-4; possible D gene TRBD1, 6 bases. The CDR3 covers 13 residues. V was clipped by 1 base and J by 5 bases, with 6 bases between them. Germline V gives CDR1 SGHAT, CDR2 FQNNGV. CDR3 sequence: CASSLGQENIQYF. The CDR3 nucleotides read TGTGCCAGCAGCTTAGGACAGGAAAACATTCAGTACTTC.

The chain has TRBV19 and TRBJ2-1; D may be TRBD1 or TRBD2 (5 bases each). CDR1 LNHDA and CDR2 SQIVND come from the germline V gene (reference sequence). V was trimmed by 3 bases and J by 0 bases, leaving 9 bases between them. This CDR3 comprises 15 residues. The CDR3 DNA is TGTGCCAGTAGTATTTGGGGGAGCTCCTACAATGAGCAGTTCTTC. It specifies CASSIWGSSYNEQFF.

The V call is TRBV27, the J call TRBJ1-1, with a possible D match to TRBD1 (6 bases). The germline V gene encodes CDR1 MNHEY and CDR2 SMNVEV (reference sequence). This CDR3 has 15 amino acids. Trimming took 6 bases from V and 6 from J, leaving 20 bases between them. The CDR3 DNA is TGTGCCAGCAGACCAACGGGACATCGATCCCCTGAAGCTTTCTTT. Its protein is CASRPTGHRSPEAFF.